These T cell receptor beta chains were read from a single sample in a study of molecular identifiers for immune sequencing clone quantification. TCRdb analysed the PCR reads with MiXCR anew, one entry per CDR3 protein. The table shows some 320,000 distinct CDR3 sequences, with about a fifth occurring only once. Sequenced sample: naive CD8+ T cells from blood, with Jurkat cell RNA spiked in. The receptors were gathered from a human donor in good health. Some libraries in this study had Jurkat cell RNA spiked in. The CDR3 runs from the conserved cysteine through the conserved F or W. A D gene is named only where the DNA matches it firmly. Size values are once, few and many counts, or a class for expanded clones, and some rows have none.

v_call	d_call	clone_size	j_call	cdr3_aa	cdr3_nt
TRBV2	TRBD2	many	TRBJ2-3	CATPWRLAGGPDTQYF	TGTGCCACACCCTGGAGACTAGCGGGGGGGCCGGATACGCAGTATTTT
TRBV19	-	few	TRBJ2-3	CASSKHSADTQYF	TGTGCCAGTAGTAAACATTCCGCGGATACGCAGTATTTT
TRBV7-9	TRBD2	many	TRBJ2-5	CAIRLAAAETQYF	TGTGCCATCCGACTAGCTGCTGCAGAGACCCAGTACTTC
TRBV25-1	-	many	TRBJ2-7	CASSGPGFEQYF	TGTGCCAGCAGTGGCCCCGGGTTCGAGCAGTACTTC
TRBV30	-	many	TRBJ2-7	CAWSTGPEQYF	TGTGCCTGGAGCACAGGGCCCGAGCAGTACTTC
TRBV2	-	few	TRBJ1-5	CASSEAVGVHQPQHF	TGTGCCAGCAGTGAGGCCGTAGGGGTTCATCAGCCCCAGCATTTT
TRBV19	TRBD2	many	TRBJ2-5	CATTWGLAGEQTQYF	TGTGCCACGACCTGGGGCCTAGCGGGGGAGCAGACCCAGTACTTC
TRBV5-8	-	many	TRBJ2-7	CASSLGFAGASLLYEQYF	TGTGCCAGCAGCTTGGGTTTTGCGGGGGCCTCTCTACTCTACGAGCAGTACTTC
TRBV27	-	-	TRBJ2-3	CASSPRRDTRYF	TGTGCCAGCAGTCCCCGGCGAGATACGCGGTATTTT
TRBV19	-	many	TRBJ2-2	CASSIKFQGLLAGELFF	TGTGCCAGTAGTATTAAGTTTCAGGGCCTGCTAGCCGGGGAGCTGTTTTTT
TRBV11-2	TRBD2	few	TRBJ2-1	CASSLVPGGGYNEQFF	TGTGCCAGCAGCTTAGTTCCGGGGGGGGGATACAATGAGCAGTTCTTC
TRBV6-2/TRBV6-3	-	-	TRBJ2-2	CASSYSTGPGELLF	TGTGCCAGCAGTTACTCGACGGGGCCCGGGGAGCTGCTTTTT
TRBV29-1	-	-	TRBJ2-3	CSVDGNSTDTQYF	TGCAGCGTTGACGGCAATAGCACAGATACGCAGTATTTT